This entry describes one T cell receptor (beta chain). The sample originates from a study of technical replicates of blood from several donors. The table came from immunoSEQ multiplex PCR; TCRdb's copy has only in-frame clones and leaves some out. The sample has some 94,000 clones; less than 95% are singletons. Input material: T cells isolated from PBMCs. This TCR derives from a human donor in good health.

The CDR3 nucleotides read TGTGCCAGCAGCTTTAACTTAGCGGGAGGGCCTCACAATGAGCAGTTCTTC. It translates to CASSFNLAGGPHNEQFF. The chain is built from TRBV13 and TRBJ2-1; 11 nucleotides match TRBD2. Unmatched junction bases numbered 9, after V lost 3 bases and J lost 5 bases. Per the germline V gene, CDR1 is PRHDT and CDR2 is FYEKMQ (reference sequence). This CDR3 spans 17 amino acids.